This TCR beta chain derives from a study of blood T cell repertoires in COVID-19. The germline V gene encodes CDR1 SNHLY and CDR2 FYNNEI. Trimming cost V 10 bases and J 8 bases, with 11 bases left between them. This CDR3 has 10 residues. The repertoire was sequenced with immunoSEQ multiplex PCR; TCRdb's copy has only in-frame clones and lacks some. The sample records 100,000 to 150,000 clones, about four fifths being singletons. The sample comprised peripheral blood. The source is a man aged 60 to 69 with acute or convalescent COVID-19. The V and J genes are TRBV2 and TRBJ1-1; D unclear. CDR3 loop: CANGETEAFF. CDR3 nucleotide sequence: TGTGCCAACGGGGAAACCGAAGCTTTCTTT.